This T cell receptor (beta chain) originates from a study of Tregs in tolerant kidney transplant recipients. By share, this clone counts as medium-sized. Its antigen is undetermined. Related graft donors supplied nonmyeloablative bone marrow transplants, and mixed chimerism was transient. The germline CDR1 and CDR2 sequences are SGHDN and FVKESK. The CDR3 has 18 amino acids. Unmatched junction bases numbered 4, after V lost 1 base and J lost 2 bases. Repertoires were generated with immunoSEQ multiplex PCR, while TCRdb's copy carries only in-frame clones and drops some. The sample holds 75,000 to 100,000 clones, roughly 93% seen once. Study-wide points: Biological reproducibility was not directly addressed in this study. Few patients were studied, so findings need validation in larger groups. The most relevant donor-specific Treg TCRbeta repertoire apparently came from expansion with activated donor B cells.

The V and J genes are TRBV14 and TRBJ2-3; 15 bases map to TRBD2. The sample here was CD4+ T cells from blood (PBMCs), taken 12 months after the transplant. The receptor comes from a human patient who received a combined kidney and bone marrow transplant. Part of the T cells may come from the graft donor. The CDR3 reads CASSQVWTSGGVTDTQYF. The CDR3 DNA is TGTGCCAGCAGCCAAGTGTGGACTAGCGGGGGGGTCACAGATACGCAGTATTTT.